The rows below give T cell receptor beta chains drawn from one sample of a study of T cells in Graves' hyperthyroidism and ophthalmopathy. Via MiXCR, TCRdb re-called the multiplex PCR reads, giving one row per CDR3 protein. The sample holds about 260,000 distinct CDR3 sequences; 25% to 30% are singletons and the top ten take more than 25%. Material for sequencing was blood. The source of these receptors is a man aged 35-49 years with Graves' hyperthyroidism that later progressed to Graves' ophthalmopathy. CDR3s include the opening cysteine and the closing phenylalanine or tryptophan. The D gene is left open where the match is weak. Not all rows give a size; the values are once, few, many and, for expanded clones, a class.

>many|TRBJ2-7|TRBD2|TRBV5-1
CASSPQGTSGYEQYF
TGCGCCAGCAGCCCCCAGGGGACTAGCGGCTACGAGCAGTACTTC
>many|TRBJ1-5|TRBD1|TRBV6-1
CASSQTGMSNQPQHF
TGTGCCAGCAGCCAGACAGGGATGAGCAATCAGCCCCAGCATTTT
>many|TRBJ1-1|.|TRBV18
CASSPVNLGEAFF
TGTGCCAGCTCACCGGTAAACTTGGGTGAAGCTTTCTTT
>.|TRBJ2-5|.|TRBV9
CASSVDTYSQETQYF
TGTGCCAGCAGCGTAGACACTTATTCTCAAGAGACCCAGTACTTC
>many|TRBJ2-3|TRBD2|TRBV12-3/TRBV12-4
CASSQVVAGGPLDTQYF
TGTGCCAGCAGCCAGGTTGTAGCGGGAGGGCCATTAGATACGCAGTATTTT
>.|TRBJ2-7|.|TRBV24-1
CATSDTSQEQYF
TGTGCCACCAGTGATACCTCCCAAGAGCAGTACTTC
>many|TRBJ2-7|.|TRBV18
CASSPPTSFSEQYF
TGTGCCAGCTCACCGCCGACTAGTTTCAGCGAGCAGTACTTC
>.|TRBJ2-5|.|TRBV20-1
CSARQGLPGTQYF
TGCAGTGCTAGACAAGGACTCCCGGGGACCCAGTACTTC
>many|TRBJ2-4|.|TRBV10-1
CASSDGAFNIQYF
TGCGCCAGCAGTGACGGGGCCTTCAACATTCAGTACTTC
>many|TRBJ2-7|TRBD2|TRBV7-9
CASSLIGLADSYEQYF
TGTGCCAGCAGCTTAATTGGACTAGCGGACTCCTACGAGCAGTACTTC
>many|TRBJ1-2|.|TRBV24-1
CATSDSGDYGYTF
TGTGCCACCAGTGACTCAGGGGACTATGGCTACACCTTC
>many|TRBJ1-2|TRBD1|TRBV18
CASSPDITGEGYTF
TGTGCCAGCTCACCAGATATAACAGGGGAGGGCTACACCTTC
>many|TRBJ2-7|.|TRBV27
CASNGPWGQYF
TGTGCCAGCAACGGGCCCTGGGGGCAGTACTTC
>many|TRBJ1-1|TRBD1|TRBV5-1
CASSSGQGHTEAFF
TGCGCCAGCAGCTCAGGACAGGGCCACACTGAAGCTTTCTTT
>few|TRBJ1-1|.|TRBV4-1
CASSQDWVGTEAFF
TGCGCCAGCAGCCAAGACTGGGTTGGCACTGAAGCTTTCTTT
>many|TRBJ2-5|.|TRBV13
CASSPRGRTETQYF
TGTGCCAGCAGCCCCCGGGGGCGGACGGAGACCCAGTACTTC
>many|TRBJ2-7|.|TRBV24-1
CATSDSSGSDEQYF
TGTGCCACCAGTGATTCTAGTGGGTCCGACGAGCAGTACTTC
>.|TRBJ1-2|.|TRBV12-3/TRBV12-4
CASSYSPTFYGYTF
TGTGCCAGCAGTTACTCACCGACGTTCTATGGCTACACCTTC
>many|TRBJ2-2|.|TRBV2
CASWTGGGGELFF
TGTGCCAGCTGGACAGGAGGGGGCGGGGAGCTGTTTTTT
>.|TRBJ1-2|.|TRBV7-2
CASSLVSFYGYTF
TGTGCCAGCAGCTTAGTATCCTTCTATGGCTACACCTTC
>many|TRBJ1-1|.|TRBV10-3
CAIRQGGGTEAFF
TGTGCCATCAGACAGGGCGGTGGCACTGAAGCTTTCTTT
>many|TRBJ1-1|.|TRBV19
CASSLQATNTEAFF
TGTGCCAGCTCCTTGCAGGCTACGAACACTGAAGCTTTCTTT
>few|TRBJ2-2|TRBD1|TRBV6-4
CASSEGTGNTGELFF
TGTGCCAGCAGTGAAGGGACAGGGAACACCGGGGAGCTGTTTTTT
>.|TRBJ1-1|.|TRBV6-4
CASRETGTTEAFF
TGTGCCAGCAGAGAGACGGGAACAACTGAAGCTTTCTTT
>.|TRBJ1-1|TRBD1|TRBV11-1
CASSPESDRTNTEAFF
TGTGCCAGCAGCCCGGAATCGGACAGGACGAACACTGAAGCTTTCTTT
>many|TRBJ1-2|.|TRBV6-5
CASSRPGVYGYTF
TGTGCCAGCAGTCGCCCAGGGGTCTATGGCTACACCTTC
>many|TRBJ2-7|.|TRBV30
CAWSLRMKANEQYF
TGTGCCTGGAGTCTGAGGATGAAGGCAAACGAGCAGTACTTC
>many|TRBJ2-2|.|TRBV5-5
CASSLFGQVNTGELFF
TGTGCCAGCAGCTTGTTCGGTCAGGTCAACACCGGGGAGCTGTTTTTT
>once|TRBJ2-5|.|TRBV5-1
CASSFRDAAETQYF
TGCGCCAGCAGCTTCCGGGACGCCGCAGAGACCCAGTACTTC
>.|TRBJ1-2|TRBD1|TRBV27
CASSFHRDRAVGGYTF
TGTGCCAGCAGTTTCCACCGGGACAGGGCGGTGGGTGGCTACACCTTC
>many|TRBJ2-7|TRBD1|TRBV6-1
CASSVRQGAPGEQYF
TGTGCCAGCAGTGTTAGGCAGGGGGCGCCGGGCGAGCAGTACTTC
>few|TRBJ1-2|TRBD1|TRBV5-1
CASSLGTGGGYTF
TGCGCCAGCAGCCTGGGGACAGGGGGGGGCTACACCTTC
>many|TRBJ2-7|TRBD2|TRBV20-1
CSARDSLADEQYF
TGCAGTGCTAGAGACTCTCTAGCGGACGAGCAGTACTTC
>many|TRBJ2-2|.|TRBV30
CAWSVARVTGELFF
TGTGCCTGGAGTGTAGCCAGGGTAACCGGGGAGCTGTTTTTT
>few|TRBJ2-5|TRBD2|TRBV12-3/TRBV12-4
CASSLWGLAQTEETQYF
TGTGCCAGCAGTTTATGGGGACTAGCCCAGACCGAAGAGACCCAGTACTTC
>many|TRBJ2-6|.|TRBV27
CASSNRYSGANVLTF
TGTGCCAGCAGCAATCGGTACTCTGGGGCCAACGTCCTGACTTTC
>.|TRBJ1-2|.|TRBV6-5
CASSFTDRPHYGYTF
TGTGCCAGCAGTTTCACCGACAGACCCCACTATGGCTACACCTTC
>many|TRBJ2-1|.|TRBV27
CASSFGRAEQFF
TGTGCCAGCAGTTTCGGGCGGGCCGAGCAGTTCTTC